This record covers a single T cell receptor beta chain. Its antigen is currently unknown. This sample also contains other DNA sequences that code for the same CDR3. The sample is drawn from a study of shared clonotypes between healthy human individuals. Overall study: Donor ages ranged 18 to 49 years: two women, a few men.

The CDR3 loop spans 14 amino acids. Germline CDR1 and CDR2: SGHRS and YFSETQ. Trimming removed 0 bases at V and 4 bases at J, with 8 bases between. Donors comprised healthy HIV-negative adults lacking recent acute infections or vaccinations. Whole-study findings and limits: Memory subsets generally showed lower estimated richness than naive subsets. Roughly 4.7% was the fraction of naive CD4 clonotypes found shared across four donors.

TCRdb keeps only in-frame clones here, not all; method: immunoSEQ multiplex PCR. The table records millions of clones, roughly nine tenths of them present only once. This rearrangement joins TRBV5-1 to TRBJ2-1, with D possibly matching TRBD1 (5 bases). The TCR was taken from a man between 18 and 29 years old in good health. Sample: naive CD4+ T cells sorted from blood. Noted subset: CD45RA+ positively selected. CDR3 DNA sequence: TGCGCCAGCAGCTTGGGACAGAGTTACAATGAGCAGTTCTTC. This encodes CASSLGQSYNEQFF.